This T cell receptor beta chain was recovered during a study of blood T cell repertoires in COVID-19. The CDR3 is made up of 14 amino acids. The germline CDR1 and CDR2 sequences are SGHVS and FQNEAQ. Trimming cost V 0 bases and J 3 bases, with 9 bases left between them. Only in-frame clones appear in the TCRdb table, and some are missing; sequencing was by immunoSEQ multiplex PCR. Among some 240,000 clones listed, around 85% were seen once. This receptor was identified in a middle-aged woman with acute COVID-19. This chain connects TRBV7-8 to TRBJ2-7; D not certain. The sample was PBMCs or T cells enriched from blood (not recorded which). The CDR3 sequence: CASSLAHRDYEQYF. Written as DNA, the CDR3 is TGTGCCAGCAGCTTAGCCCACCGAGACTACGAGCAGTACTTC.